Listed here are 4 T cell receptor beta chains from one sample, sequenced in a study of human T cells and chemical hapten exposure. TCRdb recomputed calls from the RACE reads with MiXCR, one row per CDR3 protein. Altogether over 65,000 distinct CDR3 sequences are present, 8.5% to 14% being singletons, with the ten largest covering roughly 1.5%. Time point here: patch test 3, about 24 weeks after DPC sensitization. As for treatment: therapeutic diphenylcyclopropenone sensitization with weekly scalp DPC. The input for sequencing was whole blood, taken in connection with sensitization to the hapten diphenylcyclopropenone (DPC). Source of these receptors: a woman between 50 and 59 years old with alopecia areata. Some clones in this sample may be carry-over from other donors' samples.

This clonotype turned up a few times. The J gene is TRBJ2-1, the V gene TRBV24-1; TRBD2 matches 8 bases. V gave up 7 bases and J gave up 6 bases; unmatched junction bases: 4. The CDR3 covers 13 residues. CDR1 KGHDR and CDR2 SFDVKD come from the germline V gene. As DNA, the CDR3 is TGTGCCACCAGAGCGGGAGCTGGCAATGAGCAGTTCTTC. This gives the protein CATRAGAGNEQFF.

The rearrangement uses TRBV29-1 and TRBJ2-7; 9 bases align to TRBD2. Trimming cost V 7 bases and J 3 bases; bases outside gene matches: 10. Germline CDR1 SQVTM, CDR2 ANQGSEA. The CDR3 loop spans 14 amino acids. CDR3 in DNA: TGCAGCGCCGCCCGGACTAGCGCAAACTACGAGCAGTACTTC. It encodes CSAARTSANYEQYF.

This clonotype came up many times. This rearrangement joins TRBV7-9 to TRBJ1-5; no firm D call. Germline loops: CDR1 SEHNR, CDR2 FQNEAQ (reference sequence). Trimming took 5 bases from V and 4 from J, leaving 12 bases between them. This CDR3 region has 14 residues. CDR3 sequence reads: CASSPPNWNQPQHF. The CDR3 DNA reads TGTGCCAGCAGCCCTCCTAACTGGAATCAGCCCCAGCATTTT.

This clonotype was detected only a few times. The junction and the germline gene differ at one end; a read error may be behind it. The chain couples TRBV28 to TRBJ2-7, with TRBD1 matching 7 bases. The length of the CDR3 is 11 residues. The germline V gene has CDR1 MDHEN and CDR2 SYDVKM. CDR3 region: CASSSPGQPVF. CDR3 sequence (DNA): TGTGCCAGCAGTTCACCGGGACAGCCTGTCTTC.